The clone carrying this TCR beta chain was seen only a few times. Both 60 Vbeta primers and 13 Jbeta primers went into the PCR. Libraries were prepared by immunoSEQ multiplex PCR; TCRdb keeps only in-frame clonotypes and omits some of them. The sample lists about 160,000 clones, under 80% occurring once. This sample was included in a study of cytomegalovirus exposure and HLA in healthy donors. Germline assignment: CDR1 SEHNR and CDR2 FQNEAQ (reference sequence). The CDR3 contains 15 residues. V was trimmed by 5 bases and J by 0 bases, leaving 13 bases between them. Sequencing was performed on PBMCs. The TCR comes from a female donor in good health and CMV-seronegative. V usage is TRBV7-9 and J usage is TRBJ1-2; D is ambiguous. This CDR3 is CASSPSHPTNYGYTF. Here the CDR3 DNA reads TGTGCCAGCAGCCCTTCTCATCCTACTAACTATGGCTACACCTTC. Filled out from reference TRBV7-9 and TRBJ1-2, the complete variable domain reads DTGVSQNPRHKITKRGQNVTFRCDPISEHNRLYWYRQTLGQGPEFLTYFQNEAQLEKSRLLSDRFSAERPKGSFSTLEIQRTEQGDSAMYLCASSPSHPTNYGYTFGSGTRLTVV.